These 3 T cell receptor beta chains came from one sample sequenced in a study of T cells in Graves' hyperthyroidism and ophthalmopathy. Template material for amplifying TCR beta CDR3 regions consisted of RNA transcripts. HTBI primers were the set used in a first-round RT-PCR of the TCR CDR3. One entry per CDR3 protein results from TCRdb running MiXCR on the multiplex PCR reads. The data hold about 840,000 distinct CDR3 sequences, with over 35% observed a single time. Sequencing was done on a sample of blood. Receptors were obtained from a man younger than 30 with Graves' hyperthyroidism.

This clonotype showed up many times. The chain employs TRBV20-1 and TRBJ1-2; weak D call: TRBD1 (5 bases). The V gene's germline CDR1 is DFQATT and CDR2 SNEGSKA (reference sequence). The CDR3 covers 14 residues. The germline V and J ends were trimmed by 5 bases and 9 bases, with 22 bases remaining between them. CDR3: CSAQVGFQGFSYTF. CDR3 sequence (DNA): TGCAGTGCTCAAGTGGGGTTTCAGGGCTTTAGCTACACCTTC.

This clonotype was seen once. This clone may be a read error of a much larger clone one base away. This rearrangement joins TRBV29-1 to TRBJ1-2; D is unresolved. CDR3 length: 13 amino acids. CDR1 and CDR2 from the germline V gene are SQVTM and ANQGSEA. V was shortened by 2 bases and J by 12 bases, with 19 bases between the two germline ends. CDR3 DNA sequence: TGCAGCGTTGAATCAGCGGAGAGGGAGGGCCACACCTTC. Encoded protein: CSVESAEREGHTF.

This sequence joins TRBV25-1 and TRBJ1-2, with no clear D. V lost 5 bases and J lost 4, with 11 bases in between. Germline values: CDR1 MGHDK, CDR2 SYGVNS. The CDR3 spans 13 residues. CDR3 loop: CASSPPDTYGYTF. The CDR3 DNA follows: TGTGCCAGCAGTCCCCCGGATACCTATGGCTACACCTTC.